This T cell receptor beta chain was recovered during a study of T cells after yellow fever vaccination. Study-wide points: Though it reached lower strength, the secondary response hit its peak faster, day 5 versus 15.

As concerns this clonotype: No antigen is known for it.

5'RACE template switching added a universal primer site and UMIs to TCR cDNA. MiXCR was run by TCRdb on the 5' RACE reads, yielding one entry per CDR3 protein. In the table there are a few hundred thousand distinct CDR3 sequences, 3.6% of which are singletons. This CDR3 region has 12 residues. V lost 5 bases to trimming and J lost 10 bases, with 14 bases between them. The specimen was PBMCs, collected on the day of the yellow fever booster vaccination. The clonotype was recovered from a man younger than 35 who received the YFV17D yellow fever vaccine. The chain is built from TRBV12-3 or TRBV12-4 and TRBJ1-1; D possibly corresponds to TRBD1 (5 bases). The CDR3 reads CASSPTALLAFF. The CDR3 DNA follows: TGTGCCAGCAGTCCGACAGCTTTATTAGCTTTCTTT.